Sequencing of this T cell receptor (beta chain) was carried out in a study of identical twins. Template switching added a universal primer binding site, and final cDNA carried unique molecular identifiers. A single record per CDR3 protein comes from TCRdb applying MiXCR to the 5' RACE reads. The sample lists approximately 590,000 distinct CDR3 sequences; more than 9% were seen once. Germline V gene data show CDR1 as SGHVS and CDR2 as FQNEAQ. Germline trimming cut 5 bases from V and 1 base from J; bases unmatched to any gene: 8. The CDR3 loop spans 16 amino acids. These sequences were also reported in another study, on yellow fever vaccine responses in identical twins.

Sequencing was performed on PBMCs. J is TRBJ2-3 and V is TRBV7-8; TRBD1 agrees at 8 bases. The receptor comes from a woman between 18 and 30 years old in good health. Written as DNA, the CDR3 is TGTGCCAGCAGCATACCCGACAGGGGCGGCACAGATACGCAGTATTTT. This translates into CASSIPDRGGTDTQYF.